This T cell receptor (beta chain) was sequenced for a study of OX40 agonist ivuxolimab in advanced cancers. Findings and limits, study-wide: Also showing low normalized T-cell clonal expansion were some of the nonresponders. CD4+ and CD8+ blood T cells expanded clonally by week 6 at 0.1 to 3.0 mg/kg.

Germline V gene sequence: CDR1 MNHEY, CDR2 SVGAGI. CDR3 length: 12 residues. V was shortened by 10 bases and J by 3 bases, with 12 bases between the two germline ends. Profiled with immunoSEQ multiplex PCR; TCRdb holds only in-frame clones, not every one. The sample lists 35,000 to 50,000 clones; roughly 90% were seen once. At baseline, cycle 4 day 1, and cycle 7 day 1, blood was sampled. About this clone itself: What it binds is unknown.

The sequenced sample was CD4+ or CD8+ T cells sorted from blood, obtained in a trial of the OX40 agonist ivuxolimab. This TCR came from an adult with an advanced solid tumor such as melanoma, head and neck, liver or kidney cancer. V and J are TRBV6-5 and TRBJ1-1; D is uncertain. DNA for the CDR3: TGTGCCACTTACGGACGACACACTGAAGCTTTCTTT. Translated: CATYGRHTEAFF.